The source of this T cell receptor beta chain is a study of blood T cell repertoires in COVID-19. TCRdb keeps only in-frame clones here, not all; method: immunoSEQ multiplex PCR. The table has around 140,000 clones, roughly 88% seen once; the top ten hold roughly 2.2%. This TCR was sampled from an older man with active COVID-19. The specimen was peripheral blood.

CDR3 sequence reads: CASSPGTLYNEQFF. Here the CDR3 DNA reads TGCGCCAGCAGCCCCGGGACTCTCTACAATGAGCAGTTCTTC. The chain joins TRBV4-3 to TRBJ2-1, with D possibly TRBD2 on 6 matching bases. V was cut by 4 bases and J by 3 bases, with 10 bases left in between. CDR3 size: 14 residues. CDR1 and CDR2 from the germline V gene are LGHNA and YSLEER.